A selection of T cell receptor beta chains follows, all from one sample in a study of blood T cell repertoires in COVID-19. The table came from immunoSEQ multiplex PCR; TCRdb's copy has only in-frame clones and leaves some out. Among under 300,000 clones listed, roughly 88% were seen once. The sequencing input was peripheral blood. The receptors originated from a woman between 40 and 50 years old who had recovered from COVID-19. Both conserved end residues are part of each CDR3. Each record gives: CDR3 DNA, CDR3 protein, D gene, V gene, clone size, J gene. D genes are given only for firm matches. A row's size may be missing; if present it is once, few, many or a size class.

TGTGCCAGCAGCTTAGCCGACAGGGGCAATTCACCCCTCCACTTT	CASSLADRGNSPLHF	TRBD1	TRBV7-9	-	TRBJ1-6
TGTGCCAGTAGTCCTACGAGACAGGGGCGGGATGAGCAGTTCTTC	CASSPTRQGRDEQFF	TRBD1	TRBV19	-	TRBJ2-1
TGTGCCACCAGCAGAGGTCCGGACAGGAGCTCCTACGAGCAGTACTTC	CATSRGPDRSSYEQYF	TRBD1	TRBV15	-	TRBJ2-7
TGTGCCAGCAGAAGGGACAGCCTAGAGACCCAGTACTTC	CASRRDSLETQYF	TRBD1	TRBV3-1/TRBV3-2	-	TRBJ2-5
TGTGCCAGCAGCGCAAAGGGGGCGAGGAACACTGAAGCTTTCTTT	CASSAKGARNTEAFF	TRBD1	TRBV9	-	TRBJ1-1
TGTGCCAGCATGGAGGACTCCAGACGGTACAATGAGCAGTTCTTC	CASMEDSRRYNEQFF	-	TRBV2	-	TRBJ2-1
TGTGCCAGCCCGATCGAGGGGGACTATGGCTACACCTTC	CASPIEGDYGYTF	-	TRBV6-4	few	TRBJ1-2
TGTGCCAGCAGCGGACACCCCCCGGGACAGGGGACGTACAATGAGCAGTTCTTC	CASSGHPPGQGTYNEQFF	TRBD1	TRBV9	-	TRBJ2-1
TGTGCCTGGAGTACACAGGCGAACTATGGCTACACCTTC	CAWSTQANYGYTF	-	TRBV30	-	TRBJ1-2
TGTGCCAGCAGTTTATTTCAGGCTGGGGCCAACGTCCTGACTTTC	CASSLFQAGANVLTF	-	TRBV28	-	TRBJ2-6
TGTGCCAGTAGTATCGGGGACAAAGCTTCTGGCTACACCTTC	CASSIGDKASGYTF	-	TRBV19	-	TRBJ1-2
TGTGCCAGCAGCTTAACGGGGGACACTGAAGCTTTCTTT	CASSLTGDTEAFF	-	TRBV11-2	-	TRBJ1-1
TGTGCCAGCAGCCCGACGGGGGGCAACACAGATACGCAGTATTTT	CASSPTGGNTDTQYF	-	TRBV27	-	TRBJ2-3